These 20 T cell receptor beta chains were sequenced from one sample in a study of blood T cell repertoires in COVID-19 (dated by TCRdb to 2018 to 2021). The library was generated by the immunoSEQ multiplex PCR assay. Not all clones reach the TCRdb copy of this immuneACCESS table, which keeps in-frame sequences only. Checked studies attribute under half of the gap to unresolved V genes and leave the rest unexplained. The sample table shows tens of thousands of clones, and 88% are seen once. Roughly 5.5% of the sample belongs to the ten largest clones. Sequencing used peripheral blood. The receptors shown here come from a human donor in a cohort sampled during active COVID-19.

The CDR3 sequence is CASGPGYRELFF. CDR3 nucleotides: TGTGCTAGTGGCCCCGGGTACCGGGAGCTGTTTTTT. This chain uses TRBV12-5 with TRBJ2-2, with D unclear. V was cut by 6 bases and J by 9 bases, with 11 bases left in between. Germline V gene data show CDR1 as LGHNT and CDR2 as FRNRAP. The CDR3 covers 12 residues.

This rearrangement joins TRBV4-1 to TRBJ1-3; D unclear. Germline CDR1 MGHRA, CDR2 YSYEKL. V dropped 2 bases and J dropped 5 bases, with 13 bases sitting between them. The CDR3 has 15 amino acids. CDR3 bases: TGCGCCAGCAGCCAAATCGGAGGATCGAGAAACACCATATATTTT. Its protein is CASSQIGGSRNTIYF.

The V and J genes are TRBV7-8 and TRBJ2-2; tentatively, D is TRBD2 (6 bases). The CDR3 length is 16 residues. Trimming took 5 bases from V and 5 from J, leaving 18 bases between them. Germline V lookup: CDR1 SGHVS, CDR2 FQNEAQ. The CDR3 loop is CASSPLAGPGTGELFF. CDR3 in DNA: TGTGCCAGCAGCCCACTTGCGGGGCCCGGGACCGGGGAGCTGTTTTTT.

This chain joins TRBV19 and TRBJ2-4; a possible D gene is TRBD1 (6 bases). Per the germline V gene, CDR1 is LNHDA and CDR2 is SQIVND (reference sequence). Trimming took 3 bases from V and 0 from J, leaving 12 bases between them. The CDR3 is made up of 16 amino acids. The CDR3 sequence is CASSIVDSLAKNIQYF. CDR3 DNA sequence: TGTGCCAGTAGTATTGTGGACAGTCTAGCCAAAAACATTCAGTACTTC.

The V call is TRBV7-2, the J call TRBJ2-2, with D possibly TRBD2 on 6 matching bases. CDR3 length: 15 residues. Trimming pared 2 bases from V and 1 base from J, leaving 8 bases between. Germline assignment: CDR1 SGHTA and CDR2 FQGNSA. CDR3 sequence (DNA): TGTGCCAGCAGCTTATCGGGGGTGAACACCGGGGAGCTGTTTTTT. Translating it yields CASSLSGVNTGELFF.

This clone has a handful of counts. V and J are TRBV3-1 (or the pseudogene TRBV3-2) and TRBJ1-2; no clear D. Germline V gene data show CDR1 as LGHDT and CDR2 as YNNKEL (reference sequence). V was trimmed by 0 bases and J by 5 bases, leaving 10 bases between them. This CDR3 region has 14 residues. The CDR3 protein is CASSQELQSYGYTF. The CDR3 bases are TGTGCCAGCAGCCAAGAGTTACAGTCATATGGCTACACCTTC.

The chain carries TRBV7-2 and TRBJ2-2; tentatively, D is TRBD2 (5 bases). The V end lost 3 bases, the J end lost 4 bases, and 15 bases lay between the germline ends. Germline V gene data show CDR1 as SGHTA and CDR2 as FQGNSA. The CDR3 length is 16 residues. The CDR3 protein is CASSLRALGFTGELFF. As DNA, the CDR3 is TGTGCCAGCAGCTTGCGGGCCCTGGGTTTCACCGGGGAGCTGTTTTTT.

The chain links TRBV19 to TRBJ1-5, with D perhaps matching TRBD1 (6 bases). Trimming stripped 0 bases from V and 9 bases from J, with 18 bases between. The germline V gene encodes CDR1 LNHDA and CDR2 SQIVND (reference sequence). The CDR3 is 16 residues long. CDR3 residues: CASSIDGTEGGRPQHF. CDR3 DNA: TGTGCCAGTAGTATAGACGGGACGGAGGGGGGGAGGCCCCAGCATTTT.

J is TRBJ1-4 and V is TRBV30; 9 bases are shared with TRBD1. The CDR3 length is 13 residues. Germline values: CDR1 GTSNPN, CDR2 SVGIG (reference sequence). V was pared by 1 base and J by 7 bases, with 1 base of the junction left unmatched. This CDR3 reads CAWSGDRAEKLFF. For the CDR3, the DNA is TGTGCCTGGAGTGGGGACAGGGCTGAAAAACTGTTTTTT.

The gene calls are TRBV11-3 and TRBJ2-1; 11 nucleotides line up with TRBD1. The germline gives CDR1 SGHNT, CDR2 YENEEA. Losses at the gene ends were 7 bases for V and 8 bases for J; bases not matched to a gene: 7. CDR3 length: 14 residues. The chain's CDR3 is CASTRDRGSHEQFF. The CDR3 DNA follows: TGTGCCAGCACCCGGGACAGGGGGTCCCATGAGCAGTTCTTC.

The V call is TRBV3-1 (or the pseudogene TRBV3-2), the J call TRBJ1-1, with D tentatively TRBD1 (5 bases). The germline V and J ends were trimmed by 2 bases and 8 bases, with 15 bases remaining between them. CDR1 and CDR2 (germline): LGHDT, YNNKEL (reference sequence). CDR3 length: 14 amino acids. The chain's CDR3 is CASSQSGHTEEAFF. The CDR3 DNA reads TGTGCCAGCAGCCAAAGTGGACACACCGAGGAAGCTTTCTTT.

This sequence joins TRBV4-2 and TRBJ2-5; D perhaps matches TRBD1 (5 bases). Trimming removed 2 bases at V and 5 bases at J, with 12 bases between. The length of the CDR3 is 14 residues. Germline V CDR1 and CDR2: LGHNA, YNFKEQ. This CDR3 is CASSQWQGGETQYF. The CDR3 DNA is TGTGCCAGCAGCCAATGGCAGGGTGGGGAGACCCAGTACTTC.

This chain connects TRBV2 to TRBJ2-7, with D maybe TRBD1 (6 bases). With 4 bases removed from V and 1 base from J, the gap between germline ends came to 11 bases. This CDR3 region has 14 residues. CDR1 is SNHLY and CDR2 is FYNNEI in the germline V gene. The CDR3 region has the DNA TGTGCCAGCAGTGGCCGGGACACTTCCTACGAGCAGTACTTC. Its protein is CASSGRDTSYEQYF.

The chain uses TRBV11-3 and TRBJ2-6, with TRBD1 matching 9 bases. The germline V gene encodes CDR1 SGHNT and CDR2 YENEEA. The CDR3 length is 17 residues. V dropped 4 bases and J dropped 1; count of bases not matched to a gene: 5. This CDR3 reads CASSSGQGWSGANVLTF. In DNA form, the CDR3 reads TGTGCCAGCAGCTCAGGACAGGGGTGGTCTGGGGCCAACGTCCTGACTTTC.

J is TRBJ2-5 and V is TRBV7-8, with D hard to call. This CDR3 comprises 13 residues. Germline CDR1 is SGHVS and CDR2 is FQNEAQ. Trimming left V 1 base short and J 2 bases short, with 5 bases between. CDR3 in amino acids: CASSLDSQETQYF. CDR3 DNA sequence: TGTGCCAGCAGCTTAGACAGTCAAGAGACCCAGTACTTC.

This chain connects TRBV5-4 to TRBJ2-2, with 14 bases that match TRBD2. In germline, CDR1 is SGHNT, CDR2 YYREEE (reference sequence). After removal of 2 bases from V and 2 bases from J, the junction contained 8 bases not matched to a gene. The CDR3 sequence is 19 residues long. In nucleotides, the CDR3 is TGTGCCAGCAGCTTAAGACTAGCGGGAGGGCCAAAAAACACCGGGGAGCTGTTTTTT. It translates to CASSLRLAGGPKNTGELFF.

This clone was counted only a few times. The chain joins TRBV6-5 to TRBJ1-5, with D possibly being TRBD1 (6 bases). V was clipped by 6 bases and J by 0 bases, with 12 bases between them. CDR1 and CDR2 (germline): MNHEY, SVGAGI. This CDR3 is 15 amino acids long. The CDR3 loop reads CASSSDRNSNQPQHF. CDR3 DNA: TGTGCCAGCAGCTCTGACAGGAATAGCAATCAGCCCCAGCATTTT.

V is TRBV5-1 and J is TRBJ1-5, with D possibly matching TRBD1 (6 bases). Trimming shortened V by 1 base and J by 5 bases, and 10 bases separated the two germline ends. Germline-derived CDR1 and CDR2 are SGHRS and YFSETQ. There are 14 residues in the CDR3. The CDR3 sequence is CASSLRPGDQPQHF. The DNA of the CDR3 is TGCGCCAGCAGCTTGCGGCCAGGGGATCAGCCCCAGCATTTT.

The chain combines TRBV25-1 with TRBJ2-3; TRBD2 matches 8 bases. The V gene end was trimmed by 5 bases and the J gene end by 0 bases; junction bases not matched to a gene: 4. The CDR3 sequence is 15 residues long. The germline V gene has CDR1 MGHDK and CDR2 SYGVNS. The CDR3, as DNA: TGTGCCAGCAGTAACACGGGAGGGAGCACAGATACGCAGTATTTT. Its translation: CASSNTGGSTDTQYF.

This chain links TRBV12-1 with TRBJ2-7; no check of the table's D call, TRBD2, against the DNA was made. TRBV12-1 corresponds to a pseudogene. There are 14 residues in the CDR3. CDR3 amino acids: CASSFKREGYEQYF. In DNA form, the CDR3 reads TGTGCCAGCAGCTTTAAACGGGAGGGCTACGAGCAGTACTTC.